One sample yielded the 16 T cell receptor beta chains listed below, sequenced in a study of T cells in Graves' hyperthyroidism and ophthalmopathy. From RNA transcripts, TCR beta CDR3 regions were amplified. RT-PCR in the first round (using the HTBI primer set) targeted the TCR CDR3. TCRdb reprocessed the multiplex PCR reads with MiXCR, giving one entry per CDR3 protein. The table records 370,000 or so distinct CDR3 sequences, 13% of them present only once. Sequenced: blood. Source of these receptors: a young man with Graves' hyperthyroidism that later progressed to Graves' ophthalmopathy.

The chain couples TRBV4-1 to TRBJ1-1; 7 bases agree with TRBD1. Looked up from germline, CDR1 is MGHRA and CDR2 is YSYEKL. The CDR3 length is 17 residues. J gave up 4 bases and V 0 bases, and 11 bases lay outside the gene matches. This chain's CDR3 is CASSQDWTGLRGTEAFF. The CDR3 region has the DNA TGCGCCAGCAGCCAAGATTGGACAGGCCTAAGAGGCACTGAAGCTTTCTTT.

CDR3 nucleotide sequence: TGTGCCAGCAGTAAGGGACAGGGTCTCTCCTACGAGCAGTACTTC. It translates to CASSKGQGLSYEQYF. The genes are TRBV7-9 and TRBJ2-7; 9 bases match TRBD1. V was pared by 6 bases and J by 0 bases, with 6 bases of the junction left unmatched. CDR3 length: 15 amino acids. Germline CDR1 is SEHNR and CDR2 is FQNEAQ (reference sequence).

This chain connects TRBV7-2 to TRBJ2-2; D is tentatively TRBD1 or TRBD2 (6 bases each). The CDR3 consists of 16 residues. V lost 4 bases to trimming and J lost 4 bases, with 16 bases between them. Germline V gives CDR1 SGHTA, CDR2 FQGNSA. Here the CDR3 reads CASSSRGAGRTGELFF. In DNA, the CDR3 is TGTGCCAGCAGCTCGAGGGGGGCCGGGCGCACCGGGGAGCTGTTTTTT.

The table lists this clonotype with many counts. This chain uses TRBV2 with TRBJ2-1; the match to TRBD2 covers 9 bases. Germline assignment: CDR1 SNHLY and CDR2 FYNNEI. This CDR3 contains 16 residues. The trim removed 6 bases at V and 4 bases at J, leaving 10 bases unmatched. The CDR3 loop reads CASRIAGEELYNEQFF. The CDR3 DNA is TGTGCCAGCAGAATAGCGGGGGAAGAGCTATACAATGAGCAGTTCTTC.

This clonotype was observed at least ten times. V usage is TRBV20-1 and J usage is TRBJ2-2, with D possibly TRBD2 on 6 matching bases. V gave up 1 base and J gave up 3 bases, with 9 bases separating them. The CDR3 spans 14 residues. Germline V CDR1 and CDR2: DFQATT, SNEGSKA (reference sequence). CDR3 sequence: CSARAGEDTGELFF. CDR3 nucleotides: TGCAGTGCTAGAGCGGGGGAAGACACCGGGGAGCTGTTTTTT.

The chain has TRBV19 and TRBJ2-2; D not resolved. V was shortened by 1 base and J by 0 bases, with 6 bases between the two germline ends. The CDR3 length is 15 residues. The V gene's germline CDR1 is LNHDA and CDR2 SQIVND (reference sequence). For the CDR3, the DNA is TGTGCCAGTAGTATAGGTACCGCGAACACCGGGGAGCTGTTTTTT. This gives the protein CASSIGTANTGELFF.

The table lists this clonotype with many counts. The rearrangement joins TRBV3-1 to TRBJ1-1; tentative D call: TRBD1 (5 bases). Trimming left V 3 bases short and J 4 bases short, with 6 bases between. The CDR3 runs to 12 residues. CDR1 is LGHDT and CDR2 is YNNKEL in the germline V gene (reference sequence). CDR3 bases: TGTGCCAGCAGCCAGGGGCCCACTGAAGCTTTCTTT. It encodes CASSQGPTEAFF.

This clonotype showed up just a few times. The genes are TRBV3-1 and TRBJ1-6; perhaps TRBD1 as D (6 bases). CDR1 and CDR2 from the germline V gene are LGHDT and YNNKEL (reference sequence). The V and J ends lost 4 bases and 7 bases respectively, with 8 bases between them. This CDR3 is built from 13 residues. The CDR3 loop reads CASSRDRNSPLHF. CDR3 coding DNA: TGTGCCAGCAGCCGTGACAGGAATTCACCCCTCCACTTT.

The chain employs TRBV11-2 and TRBJ2-7, with D unresolved. CDR1 and CDR2 from the germline V gene are SGHAT and FQNNGV. This CDR3 region has 12 residues. Trimming took 4 bases from V and 2 from J, leaving 6 bases between them. This CDR3 is CASSSWTYEQYF. The CDR3 DNA follows: TGTGCCAGCAGCTCGTGGACCTACGAGCAGTACTTC.

This clonotype has at least ten counts. This CDR3 is CSARVLHGNTEAFF. In DNA, the CDR3 is TGCAGTGCTAGAGTGTTGCACGGGAACACTGAAGCTTTCTTT. The genes are TRBV20-1 and TRBJ1-1; no definite D call. The V end was cut by 1 base, the J end by 1 base, with 10 bases between. Germline values: CDR1 DFQATT, CDR2 SNEGSKA (reference sequence). The CDR3 loop spans 14 amino acids.

This clonotype was counted ten times or more. The chain uses TRBV2 and TRBJ2-7; tentatively, D is TRBD2 (6 bases). This CDR3 is built from 15 residues. The germline V gene has CDR1 SNHLY and CDR2 FYNNEI. The V end was cut by 0 bases, the J end by 2 bases, with 11 bases between. CDR3 protein: CASSEAMGGPYEQYF. DNA of the CDR3: TGTGCCAGCAGTGAAGCGATGGGAGGACCCTACGAGCAGTACTTC.

This clonotype was counted many times. This rearrangement joins TRBV11-2 to TRBJ1-2, with D possibly TRBD1 on 5 matching bases. Per the germline V gene, CDR1 is SGHAT and CDR2 is FQNNGV. V lost 4 bases and J lost 0, with 12 bases in between. The CDR3 is made up of 15 amino acids. The CDR3 coding sequence is TGTGCCAGCAGCTCGCTGGGACGGACTAACTATGGCTACACCTTC. Protein: CASSSLGRTNYGYTF.

The chain links TRBV29-1 to TRBJ1-1; no definite D call. Germline V gene sequence: CDR1 SQVTM, CDR2 ANQGSEA. With 3 bases removed from V and 1 base from J, the gap between germline ends came to 6 bases. This CDR3 is built from 12 residues. The chain's CDR3 is CSVDRKNTEAFF. CDR3 bases: TGCAGCGTTGATCGGAAGAACACTGAAGCTTTCTTT.

This clonotype was recorded at least ten times. The chain is built from TRBV20-1 and TRBJ2-3; possible D gene TRBD1, 7 bases. The CDR3 length is 14 residues. Trimming removed 5 bases from V and 0 bases from J, with 12 bases in between. In germline, CDR1 is DFQATT, CDR2 SNEGSKA (reference sequence). The DNA for the CDR3 is TGCAGTGCTGGGGGGACAGCCAGCACAGATACGCAGTATTTT. Residues: CSAGGTASTDTQYF.

This clonotype was seen more than once but under ten times. The chain is built from TRBV19 and TRBJ2-5, with TRBD2 matching over 10 bases. The CDR3 has 15 residues. V dropped 5 bases and J dropped 7; count of bases not matched to a gene: 10. CDR1 and CDR2 (germline): LNHDA, SQIVND (reference sequence). CDR3: CASSQRTSGRGTQYF. The CDR3 DNA is TGTGCCAGTAGTCAACGGACTAGCGGTCGAGGGACCCAGTACTTC.

This clonotype was picked up many times. The genes are TRBV18 and TRBJ2-7, with D uncertain. Trimming removed 5 bases from V and 2 bases from J, with 10 bases in between. The CDR3 extends over 13 amino acids. CDR1 and CDR2 from the germline V gene are KGHSH and LQKENI. In DNA, the CDR3 is TGTGCCAGCTCAAACACCCTTACCTACGAGCAGTACTTC. Amino acid sequence: CASSNTLTYEQYF. Drawing the rest from reference TRBV18 and TRBJ2-7, the complete variable domain is NAGVMQNPRHLVRRRGQEARLRCSPMKGHSHVYWYRQLPEEGLKFMVYLQKENIIDESGMPKERFSAEFPKEGPSILRIQQVVRGDSAAYFCASSNTLTYEQYFGPGTRLTVT.